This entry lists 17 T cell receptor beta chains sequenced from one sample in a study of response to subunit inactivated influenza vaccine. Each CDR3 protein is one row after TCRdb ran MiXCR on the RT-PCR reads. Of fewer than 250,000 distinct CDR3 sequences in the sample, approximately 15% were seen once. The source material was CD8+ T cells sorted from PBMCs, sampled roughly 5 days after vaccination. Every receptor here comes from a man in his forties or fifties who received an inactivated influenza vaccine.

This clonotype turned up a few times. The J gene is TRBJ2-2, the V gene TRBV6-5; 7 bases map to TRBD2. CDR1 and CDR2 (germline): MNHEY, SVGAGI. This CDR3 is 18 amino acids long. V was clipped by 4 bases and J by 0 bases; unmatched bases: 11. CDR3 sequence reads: CASSSRTTTSANTGELFF. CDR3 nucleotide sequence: TGTGCCAGCAGTTCACGAACCACAACTAGCGCGAACACCGGGGAGCTGTTTTTT.

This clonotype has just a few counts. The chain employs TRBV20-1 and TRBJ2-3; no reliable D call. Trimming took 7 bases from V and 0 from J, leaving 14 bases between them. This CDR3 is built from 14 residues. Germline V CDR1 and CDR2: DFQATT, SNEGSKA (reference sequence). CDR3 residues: CSVSGPWSTDTQYF. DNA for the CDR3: TGCAGTGTATCTGGGCCTTGGAGCACAGATACGCAGTATTTT.

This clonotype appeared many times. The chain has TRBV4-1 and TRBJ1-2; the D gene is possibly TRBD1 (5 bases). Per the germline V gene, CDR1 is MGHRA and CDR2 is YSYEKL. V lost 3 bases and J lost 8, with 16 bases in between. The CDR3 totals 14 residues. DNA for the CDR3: TGCGCCAGCAGCCATCCCCCCGGGGCGACCGGCTACACCTTC. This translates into CASSHPPGATGYTF.

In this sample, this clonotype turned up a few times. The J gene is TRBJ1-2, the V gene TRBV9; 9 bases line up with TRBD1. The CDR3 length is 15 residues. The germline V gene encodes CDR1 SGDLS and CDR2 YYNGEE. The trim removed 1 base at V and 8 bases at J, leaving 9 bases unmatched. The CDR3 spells CASSVWGQGEKGYTF. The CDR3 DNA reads TGTGCCAGCAGCGTATGGGGACAGGGAGAGAAAGGCTACACCTTC.

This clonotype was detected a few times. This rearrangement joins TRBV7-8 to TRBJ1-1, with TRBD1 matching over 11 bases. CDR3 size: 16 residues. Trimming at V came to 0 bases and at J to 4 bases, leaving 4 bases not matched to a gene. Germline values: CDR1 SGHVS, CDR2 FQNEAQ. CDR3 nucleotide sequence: TGTGCCAGCAGCTTAGCGGGACAGGGGGAGAGCACTGAAGCTTTCTTT. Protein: CASSLAGQGESTEAFF.

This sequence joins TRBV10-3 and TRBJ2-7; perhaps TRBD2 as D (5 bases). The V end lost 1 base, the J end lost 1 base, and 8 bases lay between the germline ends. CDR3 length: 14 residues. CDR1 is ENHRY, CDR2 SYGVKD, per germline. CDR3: CAISELASSYEQYF. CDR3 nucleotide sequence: TGTGCCATCAGTGAGTTAGCGTCGTCCTACGAGCAGTACTTC.

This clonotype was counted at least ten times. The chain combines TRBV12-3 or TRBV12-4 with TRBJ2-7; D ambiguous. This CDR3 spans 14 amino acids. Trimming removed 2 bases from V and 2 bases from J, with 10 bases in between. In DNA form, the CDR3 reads TGTGCCAGCAGTTTATCTGCTGCTGCCTACGAGCAGTACTTC. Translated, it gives CASSLSAAAYEQYF.

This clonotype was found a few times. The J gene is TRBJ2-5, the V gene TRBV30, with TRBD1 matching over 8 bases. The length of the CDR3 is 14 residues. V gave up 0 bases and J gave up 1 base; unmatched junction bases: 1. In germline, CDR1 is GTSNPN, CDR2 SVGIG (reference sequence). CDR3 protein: CAWSVGTGQETQYF. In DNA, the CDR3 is TGTGCCTGGAGTGTAGGGACAGGCCAAGAGACCCAGTACTTC.

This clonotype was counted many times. CDR3: CASSLTGGDEQYF. In DNA, the CDR3 is TGTGCCAGCAGCTTGACAGGGGGCGACGAGCAGTACTTC. V and J are TRBV7-8 and TRBJ2-7; 10 positions agree with TRBD1. Germline assignment: CDR1 SGHVS and CDR2 FQNEAQ. V trimming: 3 bases; J trimming: 5 bases; junction bases outside the gene matches: 1. The CDR3 sequence is 13 residues long.

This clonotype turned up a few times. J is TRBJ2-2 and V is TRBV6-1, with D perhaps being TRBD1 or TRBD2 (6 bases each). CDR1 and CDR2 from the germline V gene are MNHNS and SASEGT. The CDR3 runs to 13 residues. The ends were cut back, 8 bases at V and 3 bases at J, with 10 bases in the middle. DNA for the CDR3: TGTGCCAGCGGGGGGCCGTACACCGGGGAGCTGTTTTTT. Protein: CASGGPYTGELFF.

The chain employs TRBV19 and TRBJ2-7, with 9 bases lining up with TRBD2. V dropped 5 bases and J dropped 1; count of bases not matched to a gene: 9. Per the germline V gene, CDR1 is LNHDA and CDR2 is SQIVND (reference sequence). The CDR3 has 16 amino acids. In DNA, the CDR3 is TGTGCCAGTAGTGTTAGCGGGGGAGCTTTATCCTACGAGCAGTACTTC. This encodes CASSVSGGALSYEQYF.

The CDR3 region has the DNA TGTGCCAGCAGTTTCCGAGCCTTTGCGGGAGGTCCCTACAATGAGCAGTTCTTC. Protein product: CASSFRAFAGGPYNEQFF. The gene calls are TRBV27 and TRBJ2-1, with 8 bases lining up with TRBD2. Trimming at V came to 3 bases and at J to 2 bases, leaving 12 bases not matched to a gene. CDR3 length: 18 residues. Germline CDR1 and CDR2: MNHEY and SMNVEV (reference sequence).

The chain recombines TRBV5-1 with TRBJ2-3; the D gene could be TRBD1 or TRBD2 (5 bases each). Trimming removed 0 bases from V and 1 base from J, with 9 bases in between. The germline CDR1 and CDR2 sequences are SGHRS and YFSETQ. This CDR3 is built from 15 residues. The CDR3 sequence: CASSLEVGGTDTQYF. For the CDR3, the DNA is TGCGCCAGCAGCTTGGAGGTGGGGGGCACAGATACGCAGTATTTT.

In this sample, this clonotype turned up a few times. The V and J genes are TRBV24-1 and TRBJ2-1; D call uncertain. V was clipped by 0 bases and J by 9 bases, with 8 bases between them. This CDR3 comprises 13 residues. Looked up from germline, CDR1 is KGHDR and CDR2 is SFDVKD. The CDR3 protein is CATSDLRFGEQFF. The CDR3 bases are TGTGCCACCAGTGATTTGCGGTTCGGTGAGCAGTTCTTC.

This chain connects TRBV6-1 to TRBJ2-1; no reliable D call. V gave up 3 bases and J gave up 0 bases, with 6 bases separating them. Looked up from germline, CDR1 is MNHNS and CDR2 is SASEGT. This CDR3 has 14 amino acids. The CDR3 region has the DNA TGTGCCAGCAGTGATGAGCGCTCCTACAATGAGCAGTTCTTC. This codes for CASSDERSYNEQFF.

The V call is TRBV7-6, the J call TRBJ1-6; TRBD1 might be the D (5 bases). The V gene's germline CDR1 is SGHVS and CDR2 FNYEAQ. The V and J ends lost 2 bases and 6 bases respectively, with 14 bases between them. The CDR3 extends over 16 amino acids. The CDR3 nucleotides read TGTGCCAGCAGCTTACGTGTGCAGGGTGGTAATTCACCCCTCCACTTT. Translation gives CASSLRVQGGNSPLHF.

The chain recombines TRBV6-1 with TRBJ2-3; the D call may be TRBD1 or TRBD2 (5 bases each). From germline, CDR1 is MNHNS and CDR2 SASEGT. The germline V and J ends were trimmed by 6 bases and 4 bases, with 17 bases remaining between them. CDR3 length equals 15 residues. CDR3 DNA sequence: TGTGCCAGCAGCCTGGTGGGACCGAGGGCAGATACGCAGTATTTT. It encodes CASSLVGPRADTQYF.